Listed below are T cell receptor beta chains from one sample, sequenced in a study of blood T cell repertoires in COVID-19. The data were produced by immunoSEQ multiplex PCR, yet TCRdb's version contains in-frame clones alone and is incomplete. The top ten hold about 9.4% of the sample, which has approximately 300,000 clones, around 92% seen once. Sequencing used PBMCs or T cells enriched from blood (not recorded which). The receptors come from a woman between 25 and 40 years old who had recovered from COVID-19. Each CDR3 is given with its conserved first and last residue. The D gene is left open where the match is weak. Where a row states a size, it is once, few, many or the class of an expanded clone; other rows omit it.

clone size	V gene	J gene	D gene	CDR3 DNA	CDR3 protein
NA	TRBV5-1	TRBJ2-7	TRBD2	TGCGCCAGCAGCCGACTAGCGGGGTACGAGCAGTACTTC	CASSRLAGYEQYF
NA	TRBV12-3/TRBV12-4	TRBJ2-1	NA	TGTGCCAGCAGTTTAGAACAGCTAGAGCAGTTCTTC	CASSLEQLEQFF
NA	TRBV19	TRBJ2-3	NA	TGTGCCAGTAGTAAAGGGACTAGCACAGATACGCAGTATTTT	CASSKGTSTDTQYF
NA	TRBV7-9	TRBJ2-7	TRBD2	TGTGCCAGCAGTCGGACTAGCGGGGGTACCAAATCCTACGAGCAGTACTTC	CASSRTSGGTKSYEQYF
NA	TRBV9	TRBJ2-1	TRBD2	TGTGCCAGCAGCTTAACCGGGACTAGCGTGTCCAATGAGCAGTTCTTC	CASSLTGTSVSNEQFF
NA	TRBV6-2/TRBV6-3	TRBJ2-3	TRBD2	TGTGCCAGCAGTACTAGGTCGGGACTAGCGGGGAGCACAGATACGCAGTATTTT	CASSTRSGLAGSTDTQYF
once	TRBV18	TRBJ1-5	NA	TGTGCCAGCTCACCTCGACGGGGGGAGGAGCCCCAGCATTTT	CASSPRRGEEPQHF
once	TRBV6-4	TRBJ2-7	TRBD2	TGTGCCAGCAGTACGGTAGCGGGAGTCCACGAGCAGTACTTC	CASSTVAGVHEQYF
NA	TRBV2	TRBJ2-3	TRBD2	TGTGCCAGCAGTGAAGGACTAGCGGGAGTAAAGACAGATACGCAGTATTTT	CASSEGLAGVKTDTQYF
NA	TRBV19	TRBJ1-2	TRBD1	TGTGCCAGTATCTCGAGGGGGCGCCCGTCGATGTACACCTTC	CASISRGRPSMYTF
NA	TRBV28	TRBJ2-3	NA	TGTGCCAGCAGTGCACAGCCTCCTGTGGGGTTGGGACAAACAAACACAGATACGCAGTATTTT	CASSAQPPVGLGQTNTDTQYF
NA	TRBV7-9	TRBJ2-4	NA	TGTGCCAGCAGTGCCGCCTGGGGGGATTTTGGCAAAAACATTCAGTACTTC	CASSAAWGDFGKNIQYF
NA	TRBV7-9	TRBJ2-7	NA	TGTGCCAGCAGCTTACCCCCTAACTACGAGCAGTACTTC	CASSLPPNYEQYF
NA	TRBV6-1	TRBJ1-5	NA	TGTGCCAGCAGTGAACTTACGGGACACCATACGAATCAGCCCCAGCATTTT	CASSELTGHHTNQPQHF
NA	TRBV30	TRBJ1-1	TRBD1	TGTGCCTGGAACGCAAAACAGGGGGCCTACACTGAAGCTTTCTTT	CAWNAKQGAYTEAFF
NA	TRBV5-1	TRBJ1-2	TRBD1	TGCGCCAGCAGCATTGACAGGGGAAGGTATGGCTACACCTTC	CASSIDRGRYGYTF
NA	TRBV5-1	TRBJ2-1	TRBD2	TGCGCCAGCAGCGCTTCCGGGACTAGCGGGCGCCGCTCCTACAATGAGCAGTTCTTC	CASSASGTSGRRSYNEQFF
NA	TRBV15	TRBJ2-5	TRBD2	TGTGCCACCAGCTCCGCGGGAGGGGAGACCCAGTACTTC	CATSSAGGETQYF
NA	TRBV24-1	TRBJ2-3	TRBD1	TGTGCCACCAGTGACTCGGGACAGGGTGCAGATACGCAGTATTTT	CATSDSGQGADTQYF
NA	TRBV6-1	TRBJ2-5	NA	TGTGCCAGCAGTGAAGCGCAAGGGGGATTTCTGGAGACCCAGTACTTC	CASSEAQGGFLETQYF
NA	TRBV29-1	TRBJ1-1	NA	TGCAGCGTTTCACAGGGTACGTACACTGAAGCTTTCTTT	CSVSQGTYTEAFF
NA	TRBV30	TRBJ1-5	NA	TGTGCCTGGAGTGTACTAACATCGGGGCCCCAGCATTTT	CAWSVLTSGPQHF
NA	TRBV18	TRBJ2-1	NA	TGTGCCAGCTCACCACCGTACGAGACCTACAATGAGCAGTTCTTC	CASSPPYETYNEQFF
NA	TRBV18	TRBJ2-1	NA	TGTGCCAGCTCGAATCGCGACCCGGGGGGACAAGAGCAGTTCTTC	CASSNRDPGGQEQFF
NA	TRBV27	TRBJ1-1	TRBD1	TGTGCCAGCAGTGTACAGGGGGACACTGAAGCTTTCTTT	CASSVQGDTEAFF
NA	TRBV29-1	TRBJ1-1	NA	TGCAGCGTTATTGTTACCACTAAAAACACTGAAGCTTTCTTT	CSVIVTTKNTEAFF
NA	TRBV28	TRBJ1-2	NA	TGTGCCAGCAGTTTATCCCTATTTGGCTACACCTTC	CASSLSLFGYTF
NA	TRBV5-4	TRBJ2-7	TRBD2	TGTGCCAGCAGCTCCGGGACTAGCTTCTACGAGCAGTACTTC	CASSSGTSFYEQYF
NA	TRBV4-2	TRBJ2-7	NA	TGTGCCAGCAGCCAAGGGGGCAGCTCCTACGAGCAGTACTTC	CASSQGGSSYEQYF
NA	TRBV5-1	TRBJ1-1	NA	TGCGCCAGCAGTTTAGGGGGAATCTGGAACACTGAAGCTTTCTTT	CASSLGGIWNTEAFF
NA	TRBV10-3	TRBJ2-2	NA	TGTGCCATCAGTGGGACGGGGGGCAACACCGGGGAGCTGTTTTTT	CAISGTGGNTGELFF
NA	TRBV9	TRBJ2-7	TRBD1	TGTGCCAGCAGCCAAGGACAGGTTGACTACGAGCAGTACTTC	CASSQGQVDYEQYF
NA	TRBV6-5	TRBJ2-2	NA	TGTGCCAGCAGTTGGGGAGCCGGGGAGCTGTTTTTT	CASSWGAGELFF
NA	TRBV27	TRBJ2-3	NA	TGTGCCAGCAGTTGGGCGGGGACAGATACGCAGTATTTT	CASSWAGTDTQYF